Following are 27 T cell receptor beta chains from one sample sequenced in a study of shared clonotypes between healthy human individuals. Clones were sequenced by immunoSEQ multiplex PCR, and TCRdb holds only the in-frame ones, with some missing. The table includes some 92,000 clones, over 40% detected once. Sequencing used PBMCs. These receptors all come from a woman aged 35 to 49 in good health. Some clones in this sample may be carry-over from other donors' samples.

This rearrangement joins TRBV19 to TRBJ1-4, with no clear D. Trimming stripped 1 base from V and 8 bases from J, with 20 bases between. CDR3 length: 17 amino acids. Germline V gives CDR1 LNHDA, CDR2 SQIVND (reference sequence). CDR3 in amino acids: CASSIVAAGQSREKLFF. For the CDR3, the DNA is TGTGCCAGTAGTATAGTCGCGGCGGGTCAAAGCCGGGAAAAACTGTTTTTT.

The rearrangement joins TRBV7-3 to TRBJ1-3; D remains ambiguous. The end of the DNA is better explained by TRBJ2-2, so the J call may be wrong. The CDR3 extends over 13 amino acids. Germline CDR1 SGHTA, CDR2 FQGTGA. The DNA for the CDR3 is TGTGCCAGCAGCCTAAAGTGGGGCGGGGAGCTGTTTTTT. The encoded protein is CASSLKWGGELFF.

This chain joins TRBV7-9 and TRBJ1-1; D possibly corresponds to TRBD1 (6 bases). This CDR3 contains 17 residues. Germline-derived CDR1 and CDR2 are SEHNR and FQNEAQ (reference sequence). V was cut by 1 base and J by 3 bases, with 18 bases left in between. This chain's CDR3 is CASSLVFSLNRDTEAFF. The DNA of the CDR3 is TGTGCCAGCAGCTTAGTGTTTTCCCTTAACAGGGACACTGAAGCTTTCTTT. Filled out from reference TRBV7-9 and TRBJ1-1, the complete variable domain reads DTGVSQNPRHKITKRGQNVTFRCDPISEHNRLYWYRQTLGQGPEFLTYFQNEAQLEKSRLLSDRFSAERPKGSFSTLEIQRTEQGDSAMYLCASSLVFSLNRDTEAFFGQGTRLTVV.

This clone was observed a few times. The chain has TRBV6-4 and TRBJ1-1, with a tentative D call TRBD1 (6 bases). The V end lost 4 bases, the J end lost 1 base, and 10 bases lay between the germline ends. From germline, CDR1 is MRHNA and CDR2 SNTAGT. The CDR3 loop spans 14 amino acids. The CDR3 bases are TGTGCCAGCAGTGTGTCAGGGGAGAACACTGAAGCTTTCTTT. This codes for CASSVSGENTEAFF.

About this clone: A much more abundant neighbour one base away suggests this may be a read error. This specimen includes other DNA sequences encoding the same CDR3. The rearrangement uses TRBV27 and TRBJ2-7; 8 positions match TRBD1. Germline assignment: CDR1 MNHEY and CDR2 SMNVEV (reference sequence). V lost 9 bases and J lost 4; bases outside the gene matches: 11. CDR3 length: 14 residues. The CDR3 protein is CASAGGQGVYEQYF. The CDR3 coding sequence is TGTGCCAGTGCAGGTGGACAGGGTGTATACGAGCAGTACTTC.

This clone came up once. The rearrangement uses TRBV15 and TRBJ1-1, with 7 positions matching TRBD1. This CDR3 comprises 13 residues. Germline V gives CDR1 LNHNV, CDR2 YYDKDF (reference sequence). J lost 7 bases, V lost 1 base, and 3 bases had no gene match. CDR3 nucleotide sequence: TGTGCCACCAGCAGAGGACAGGGTGATGAAGCTTTCTTT. Its translation: CATSRGQGDEAFF.

This clone was found a few times. V gene TRBV7-9 combines with J gene TRBJ1-2; 7 bases are shared with TRBD1. Germline V gene lookup returns CDR1 SEHNR and CDR2 FQNEAQ (reference sequence). This CDR3 spans 14 amino acids. The V segment lost 4 bases and the J segment 3 bases; nucleotides outside the gene matches: 5. The CDR3 region is CASSSTGDYYGYTF. CDR3 nucleotide sequence: TGTGCCAGCAGCTCCACAGGGGATTACTATGGCTACACCTTC.

The V and J genes are TRBV7-8 and TRBJ2-7; 10 bases are shared with TRBD2. The germline V gene has CDR1 SGHVS and CDR2 FQNEAQ. The V and J ends lost 2 bases and 4 bases, in that order; junction bases with no gene match: 14. The CDR3 is 18 residues long. The CDR3 DNA reads TGTGCCAGCAGCTTAAATTTAGGTGGTCTAGCGGGAGAATACGAGCAGTACTTC. As protein: CASSLNLGGLAGEYEQYF.

This clone was counted at least ten times. The chain uses TRBV9 and TRBJ2-1; D possibly corresponds to TRBD2 (6 bases). V lost 3 bases, J lost 1 base, and 14 bases lay in between. The CDR3 contains 16 residues. Germline V gene sequence: CDR1 SGDLS, CDR2 YYNGEE. CDR3 DNA sequence: TGTGCCAGCAGCGCGGGCGGCGGGAATTCCTACAATGAGCAGTTCTTC. Translated, it gives CASSAGGGNSYNEQFF.

This clone has at least ten counts. V and J are TRBV5-1 and TRBJ2-3; D is possibly TRBD1 or TRBD2 (6 bases each). The CDR3 contains 16 residues. The germline V and J ends were trimmed by 4 bases and 1 base, with 16 bases remaining between them. CDR1 is SGHRS and CDR2 is YFSETQ in the germline V gene. CDR3 bases: TGCGCCAGCAGCCCCTCCGGGGGACAACGCACAGATACGCAGTATTTT. Residues: CASSPSGGQRTDTQYF.

This clone was found once. V usage is TRBV5-8 and J usage is TRBJ1-4, with D perhaps TRBD1 (5 bases). Trimming removed 6 bases at V and 2 bases at J, with 26 bases between. The CDR3 spans 19 residues. The germline gives CDR1 SGHTS, CDR2 YDEGEE. CDR3 sequence reads: CASTPWRTTARTTNEKLFF. The CDR3 DNA sequence: TGTGCCAGCACGCCCTGGCGGACAACCGCCCGAACTACTAATGAAAAACTGTTTTTT.

Many counts were recorded for this clone. A much larger clone differs by one base, so this may be a read error. The gene calls are TRBV7-3 and TRBJ1-1; D is uncertain. Trimming cost V 1 base and J 0 bases, with 3 bases left between them. This CDR3 region has 13 residues. Per germline, CDR1 SGHTA and CDR2 FQGTGA. The CDR3 region is CASSLSVNTEAFF. The DNA of the CDR3 is TGTGCCAGCAGCTTAAGTGTGAACACTGAAGCTTTCTTT.

This clone was detected many times. The chain couples TRBV6-6 to TRBJ1-1; maybe TRBD1 (5 bases). Germline CDR1 MNHNY, CDR2 SVGAGI (reference sequence). With 7 bases removed from V and 10 bases from J, the gap between germline ends came to 13 bases. This CDR3 is built from 11 residues. In DNA, the CDR3 is TGTGCCAGCACCGCGGGAGGGGCAGCTTTCTTT. Translation gives CASTAGGAAFF.

This clone was observed a single time. The CDR3 here is CASSEFWPQYF. The CDR3 DNA sequence: TGTGCCAGCAGTGAATTTTGGCCGCAGTATTTT. The chain has TRBV6-1 and TRBJ2-3; D is uncertain. Looked up from germline, CDR1 is MNHNS and CDR2 is SASEGT. The CDR3 covers 11 residues. V lost 2 bases and J 10 bases, leaving 7 bases between the germline ends.

This clone was found many times. This chain joins TRBV25-1 and TRBJ1-1; 7 positions agree with TRBD1. The germline V gene has CDR1 MGHDK and CDR2 SYGVNS. J gave up 0 bases and V 4 bases, and 5 bases lay outside the gene matches. The CDR3 has 15 residues. The DNA for the CDR3 is TGTGCCAGCAGTGGAAGACAGGGATTGAACACTGAAGCTTTCTTT. Translated: CASSGRQGLNTEAFF.

The V and J genes are TRBV5-4 and TRBJ2-7; either TRBD1 or TRBD2 may fit D (5 bases each). CDR1 is SGHNT and CDR2 is YYREEE in the germline V gene (reference sequence). The CDR3 totals 17 residues. V lost 4 bases to trimming and J lost 2 bases, with 22 bases between them. The chain's CDR3 is CASSQEGPTEPTYEQYF. CDR3 in DNA: TGTGCCAGCAGCCAAGAGGGGCCGACAGAGCCCACCTACGAGCAGTACTTC.

This clone has only one observation. The DNA of the CDR3 is TGTGCCAGTAGTATTTCTAGCGATACCTACGAGCAGTACTTC. Translating gives CASSISSDTYEQYF. The chain has TRBV19 and TRBJ2-7; D is perhaps TRBD2 (6 bases). V was cut by 3 bases and J by 2 bases, with 11 bases left in between. The CDR3 loop spans 14 amino acids. Per the germline V gene, CDR1 is LNHDA and CDR2 is SQIVND (reference sequence). The variable domain in full, completed from reference TRBV19 and TRBJ2-7, reads DGGITQSPKYLFRKEGQNVTLSCEQNLNHDAMYWYRQDPGQGLRLIYYSQIVNDFQKGDIAEGYSVSREKKESFPLTVTSAQKNPTAFYLCASSISSDTYEQYFGPGTRLTVT.

The chain is built from TRBV2 and TRBJ2-4, with TRBD1 matching over 7 bases. The trim removed 1 base at V and 6 bases at J, leaving 6 bases unmatched. The CDR3 has 15 amino acids. Germline CDR1 reads SNHLY; CDR2 reads FYNNEI. Here the CDR3 reads CASSEGARGRNIQYF. The CDR3, as DNA: TGTGCCAGCAGTGAAGGGGCCAGGGGGAGAAACATTCAGTACTTC. The whole variable domain, remainder taken from reference TRBV2 and TRBJ2-4, is EPEVTQTPSHQVTQMGQEVILRCVPISNHLYFYWYRQILGQKVEFLVSFYNNEISEKSEIFDDQFSVERPDGSNFTLKIRSTKLEDSAMYFCASSEGARGRNIQYFGAGTRLSVL.

Comment on this clone: One base separates it from a far larger clone, so it is likely a read error. The chain employs TRBV6-6 and TRBJ2-1, with D possibly TRBD2 on 6 matching bases. Germline V gene data show CDR1 as MNHNY and CDR2 as SVGAGI (reference sequence). V was trimmed by 5 bases and J by 7 bases, leaving 6 bases between them. The CDR3 totals 11 residues. CDR3 residues: CASSRGNEQFF. CDR3 DNA sequence: TGTGCCAGCAGTCGGGGGAATGAGCAGTTCTTC.

The chain has TRBV28 and TRBJ2-3; D call uncertain. CDR1 and CDR2 (germline): MDHEN, SYDVKM. The CDR3 totals 14 residues. V was pared by 6 bases and J by 6 bases, with 16 bases between. CDR3 in amino acids: CASRGTGPWDTQYF. The CDR3 DNA reads TGTGCCAGCAGGGGTACGGGTCCATGGGATACGCAGTATTTT.

The sample holds a few counts of this clone. CDR3 loop: CASSSGPDRGSYEQYF. Here the CDR3 DNA reads TGTGCCAGCAGCTCGGGCCCGGACAGGGGCTCCTACGAGCAGTACTTC. This sequence joins TRBV4-2 and TRBJ2-7; 9 bases are shared with TRBD1. CDR1 is LGHNA, CDR2 YNFKEQ, per germline. V was pared by 5 bases and J by 0 bases, with 8 bases of the junction left unmatched. The CDR3 length is 16 residues.

This clone was picked up a small number of times. The CDR3 DNA reads TGTGCCAGCAGTGAAGGGTTTACCGAGCAGTACTTC. This encodes CASSEGFTEQYF. The chain is built from TRBV2 and TRBJ2-7; no clear D gene. The CDR3 loop spans 12 amino acids. Germline-derived CDR1 and CDR2 are SNHLY and FYNNEI. The ends were cut back, 1 base at V and 6 bases at J, with 7 bases in the middle.

As DNA, the CDR3 is TGCAGCGTTGACAGGGTTGGGACCGGGGAGCTGTTTTTT. This gives the protein CSVDRVGTGELFF. This chain uses TRBV29-1 with TRBJ2-2; perhaps TRBD1 as D (5 bases). The CDR3 sequence is 13 residues long. V was cut by 3 bases and J by 5 bases, with 10 bases left in between. CDR1 SQVTM and CDR2 ANQGSEA come from the germline V gene.

J is TRBJ2-3 and V is TRBV7-3; D uncertain. CDR1 and CDR2 (germline): SGHTA, FQGTGA. The germline V and J ends were trimmed by 3 bases and 2 bases, with 0 bases remaining between them. This CDR3 region has 11 residues. CDR3 nucleotides: TGTGCCAGCAGCTTCACAGATACGCAGTATTTT. Protein sequence: CASSFTDTQYF.

The chain couples TRBV6-4 to TRBJ1-2; 7 bases line up with TRBD1. The CDR3 consists of 14 residues. The V and J ends lost 9 bases and 9 bases, in that order; junction bases with no gene match: 16. CDR1 MRHNA and CDR2 SNTAGT come from the germline V gene. CDR3 in amino acids: CASYPDRAINRYTF. CDR3 nucleotides: TGTGCCAGTTATCCCGACAGGGCAATAAATCGCTACACCTTC.

With regard to this clone: A far larger clone is off by one base, so a read error is likely. Other nucleotide sequences in the sample specify the same CDR3. The chain combines TRBV5-1 with TRBJ2-5; a weak D match, TRBD1 (5 bases). The CDR3 sequence is 14 residues long. Germline V lookup: CDR1 SGHRS, CDR2 YFSETQ. The CDR3 nucleotides are TGCGCTAGCAGCTTGGGGCAGATCCAAGAGACCCAGTACTTC. This codes for CASSLGQIQETQYF.

This clone has a count of ten or more. The J gene is TRBJ1-1, the V gene TRBV4-3; unclear D gene. The ends were cut back, 0 bases at V and 8 bases at J, with 4 bases in the middle. Germline lookup yields CDR1 LGHNA and CDR2 YSLEER. The CDR3 has 11 residues. CDR3 DNA sequence: TGCGCCAGCAGCCAAGATCGGGAAGCTTTCTTT. It encodes CASSQDREAFF.